This T cell receptor (beta chain) was obtained from a study of CD8+ T cells in alopecia areata. Study details: Patients received oral tofacitinib, 5 to 10 mg twice daily, for moderate-to-severe alopecia areata. Study results and limitations: Higher clonality than in normal scalp was seen in lesional scalp, especially alopecia totalis/universalis.

The study team obtained lesional scalp punch biopsies and peripheral blood from alopecia areata patients. The authors sorted CD4+ and CD8+ T cells from PBMCs. In the case of this clone: The antigen remains undetermined.

TCR sequencing used cDNA made by reverse transcription of extracted RNA. Sequencing used immunoSEQ multiplex PCR; TCRdb keeps in-frame clones, though not all of them. Altogether approximately 140,000 clones are present, about 89% being singletons, with the ten largest covering roughly 15%. V was clipped by 4 bases and J by 3 bases; unmatched bases: 8. Germline values: CDR1 SGHRS, CDR2 YFSETQ. This CDR3 contains 16 residues. The clonotype originates from a human donor with alopecia areata. The V and J genes are TRBV5-1 and TRBJ1-3; 9 nucleotides align to TRBD1. The material sequenced was CD8+ T cells sorted from blood, taken at week 0. Written as DNA, the CDR3 is TGCGCCAGCAGCGCGACAGGGGGGATGGATGGAAACACCATATATTTT. Encoded protein: CASSATGGMDGNTIYF.